These 26 T cell receptor beta chains share one sample of origin, sequenced in a study of T-cell memory formation after mild COVID-19. A single record per CDR3 protein comes from TCRdb applying MiXCR to the 5' RACE reads. The sample has some 440,000 distinct CDR3 sequences; around a quarter are singletons. The sequenced material came from PBMCs or a T cell subset sorted from them (not recorded which). These receptors were obtained from an adult woman who had mild COVID-19 (a few samples of this study predate the infection). Cell type and time point are not known.

This sequence joins TRBV7-9 and TRBJ2-3; weak D call: TRBD2 (5 bases). CDR1 is SEHNR and CDR2 is FQNEAQ in the germline V gene (reference sequence). There are 13 residues in the CDR3. The ends were cut back, 7 bases at V and 0 bases at J, with 8 bases in the middle. This CDR3 is CASNPGSTDTQYF. CDR3 in DNA: TGTGCCAGCAATCCGGGGAGCACAGATACGCAGTATTTT.

The chain is built from TRBV7-8 and TRBJ2-5; TRBD2 might be the D (6 bases). This CDR3 contains 15 residues. The germline CDR1 and CDR2 sequences are SGHVS and FQNEAQ. V shed 4 bases and J shed 5 bases, with 17 bases lying between them. The CDR3, as DNA: TGTGCCAGCAGCTCCAGACTAGTTTCCCAGGAGACCCAGTACTTC. Its translation is CASSSRLVSQETQYF.

The CDR3 DNA is TGTGCCAGCAGCTTAACGCGAAGAGGTGAGCAGTTCTTC. Protein: CASSLTRRGEQFF. The V gene is TRBV7-3, the J gene TRBJ2-1; D is undetermined. Trimming cost V 0 bases and J 9 bases, with 9 bases left between them. Germline assignment: CDR1 SGHTA and CDR2 FQGTGA. This CDR3 is 13 amino acids long.

The V call is TRBV12-3 or TRBV12-4, the J call TRBJ1-4; D is uncertain. Trimming pared 6 bases from V and 6 bases from J, leaving 20 bases between. The CDR3 runs to 16 residues. As DNA, the CDR3 is TGTGCCAGCAGCCTCTCGGGGTTAGAGGGCGATGAAAAACTGTTTTTT. As protein: CASSLSGLEGDEKLFF.

This clonotype came up many times. The gene calls are TRBV12-3 or TRBV12-4 and TRBJ2-1; D is possibly TRBD1 (5 bases). This CDR3 has 14 amino acids. The V end was cut by 6 bases, the J end by 0 bases, with 9 bases between. CDR3 sequence: CASSLGLSYNEQFF. The CDR3 DNA reads as TGTGCCAGCAGCTTGGGGCTCTCCTACAATGAGCAGTTCTTC.

The rearrangement joins TRBV15 to TRBJ2-5; 13 bases fit TRBD2. After removal of 8 bases from V and 1 base from J, the junction contained 4 bases not matched to a gene. The CDR3 has 15 amino acids. Germline CDR1 and CDR2: LNHNV and YYDKDF (reference sequence). The CDR3 loop is CATRLAGGLQETQYF. The CDR3 DNA follows: TGTGCCACCCGACTAGCGGGGGGTCTCCAAGAGACCCAGTACTTC.

This chain links TRBV7-2 with TRBJ2-7; 14 nucleotides agree with TRBD2. Germline loops: CDR1 SGHTA, CDR2 FQGNSA. The CDR3 has 17 amino acids. Trimming removed 5 bases from V and 7 bases from J; junction bases left unmatched: 13. DNA of the CDR3: TGTGCCAGCAGCCCGGGACTAGCGGGAGCAACCCCCTGGGAGCAGTACTTC. Protein sequence: CASSPGLAGATPWEQYF.

The chain joins TRBV6-2 or TRBV6-3 to TRBJ2-3; 9 nucleotides line up with TRBD2. Germline values: CDR1 MNHEY, CDR2 SVGEGT. Trimming removed 7 bases from V and 2 bases from J; junction bases left unmatched: 4. This CDR3 region has 14 residues. CDR3 nucleotide sequence: TGTGCCAGCATGGCTAGCGGGACCACAGATACGCAGTATTTT. The encoded protein is CASMASGTTDTQYF.

The CDR3 bases are TGTGCCAGCAGCTTGGCCAGGGGTGATTATGGCTACACCTTC. It encodes CASSLARGDYGYTF. V and J are TRBV5-5 and TRBJ1-2; tentatively, D is TRBD1 (6 bases). The germline V and J ends were trimmed by 0 bases and 5 bases, with 11 bases remaining between them. The CDR3 is 14 amino acids. Germline CDR1 SGHKS, CDR2 YYEKEE (reference sequence). The full variable domain, in which reference TRBV5-5 and TRBJ1-2 provide the parts outside the CDR3, is DAGVTQSPTHLIKTRGQQVTLRCSPISGHKSVSWYQQVLGQGPQFIFQYYEKEERGRGNFPDRFSARQFPNYSSELNVNALLLGDSALYLCASSLARGDYGYTFGSGTRLTVV.

In its sample, this clonotype was seen a few times. V and J are TRBV15 and TRBJ1-2; unclear D gene. Per germline, CDR1 LNHNV and CDR2 YYDKDF (reference sequence). The CDR3 totals 13 residues. V lost 0 bases, J lost 4 bases, and 6 bases lay in between. The DNA of the CDR3 is TGTGCCACCAGCAGAGATCGGGGCTATGGCTACACCTTC. The encoded protein is CATSRDRGYGYTF.

The chain is built from TRBV29-1 and TRBJ2-7, with unresolved D. V lost 4 bases and J lost 2, with 9 bases in between. The CDR3 has 12 amino acids. CDR1 is SQVTM and CDR2 is ANQGSEA in the germline V gene. CDR3 loop: CSVVGSPYEQYF. CDR3 in DNA: TGCAGCGTTGTGGGCAGTCCCTACGAGCAGTACTTC.

The J gene is TRBJ1-2, the V gene TRBV24-1, with D possibly being TRBD1 (6 bases). This CDR3 comprises 16 residues. CDR1 is KGHDR and CDR2 is SFDVKD in the germline V gene. Trimming took 0 bases from V and 8 from J, leaving 18 bases between them. The CDR3 protein is CATSDLHANRDQGYTF. In DNA, the CDR3 is TGTGCCACCAGTGATTTGCACGCGAACAGGGATCAAGGCTACACCTTC.

This clonotype has more than one count but fewer than ten. This rearrangement joins TRBV12-3 or TRBV12-4 to TRBJ2-1; 14 nucleotides align to TRBD2. The trim removed 3 bases at V and 10 bases at J, leaving 8 bases unmatched. This CDR3 region has 16 residues. The CDR3 loop is CASSFSTSGRADEQFF. The CDR3 DNA reads TGTGCCAGCAGTTTTTCGACTAGCGGGAGGGCAGACGAGCAGTTCTTC.

This clonotype was picked up a small number of times. V gene TRBV11-3 combines with J gene TRBJ2-2; D is possibly TRBD1 (5 bases). V was trimmed by 8 bases and J by 6 bases, leaving 16 bases between them. Germline assignment: CDR1 SGHNT and CDR2 YENEEA. This CDR3 has 14 amino acids. The CDR3 sequence is CASYSARAPGELFF. CDR3 bases: TGTGCCAGCTACTCGGCCAGGGCTCCCGGGGAGCTGTTTTTT.

This clonotype was counted only a few times. The rearrangement joins TRBV7-8 to TRBJ2-3; a weak D match, TRBD2 (6 bases). V lost 1 base and J lost 4, with 18 bases in between. The CDR3 is made up of 17 amino acids. Per the germline V gene, CDR1 is SGHVS and CDR2 is FQNEAQ. The CDR3 coding sequence is TGTGCCAGCAGCTTAGTTCGAGCGGAGGGGCCCGCAGATACGCAGTATTTT. Its protein is CASSLVRAEGPADTQYF.

This clonotype showed up just a few times. The rearrangement uses TRBV5-1 and TRBJ2-7; TRBD1 is a possible D gene (5 bases). The CDR3 has 13 amino acids. The germline V gene has CDR1 SGHRS and CDR2 YFSETQ. V was pared by 2 bases and J by 5 bases, with 11 bases between. CDR3 DNA: TGCGCCAGCAGCTTTGGCAGGGCGAACGAGCAGTACTTC. Protein product: CASSFGRANEQYF. The whole variable domain, filled in from reference TRBV5-1 and TRBJ2-7, reads KAGVTQTPRYLIKTRGQQVTLSCSPISGHRSVSWYQQTPGQGLQFLFEYFSETQRNKGNFPGRFSGRQFSNSRSEMNVSTLELGDSALYLCASSFGRANEQYFGPGTRLTVT.

V usage is TRBV6-5 and J usage is TRBJ2-5, with 8 bases lining up with TRBD1. Germline-derived CDR1 and CDR2 are MNHEY and SVGAGI. The ends lost 8 bases at V and 2 bases at J; junction bases unmatched: 10. This CDR3 is built from 15 residues. The CDR3: CASASDRGQQETQYF. DNA for the CDR3: TGTGCCAGCGCGTCAGACAGGGGCCAACAAGAGACCCAGTACTTC.

This clonotype was seen a handful of times. V usage is TRBV5-6 and J usage is TRBJ2-7, with unresolved D. Germline V lookup: CDR1 SGHDT, CDR2 YYEEEE. Trimming left V 0 bases short and J 2 bases short, with 6 bases between. The CDR3 is made up of 13 amino acids. The CDR3 loop is CASSLGHPYEQYF. The CDR3 DNA sequence: TGTGCCAGCAGCTTGGGACACCCCTACGAGCAGTACTTC.

The CDR3 sequence is CASSTRDPSYEQYF. DNA for the CDR3: TGTGCCAGCAGCACCAGGGACCCCTCCTACGAGCAGTACTTC. The V and J genes are TRBV7-8 and TRBJ2-7; either TRBD1 or TRBD2 may fit D (5 bases each). V lost 5 bases to trimming and J lost 0 bases, with 11 bases between them. Germline lookup yields CDR1 SGHVS and CDR2 FQNEAQ. The CDR3 is 14 residues long. The whole variable domain, filled in from reference TRBV7-8 and TRBJ2-7, reads GAGVSQSPRYKVAKRGQDVALRCDPISGHVSLFWYQQALGQGPEFLTYFQNEAQLDKSGLPSDRFFAERPEGSVSTLKIQRTQQEDSAVYLCASSTRDPSYEQYFGPGTRLTVT.

This clonotype was found a few times. This chain joins TRBV2 and TRBJ2-5; tentatively, D is TRBD2 (6 bases). Between the trimmed V and J ends, which lost 8 bases and 4 bases, there was a span of 14 bases. The CDR3 loop spans 13 amino acids. CDR1 and CDR2 (germline): SNHLY, FYNNEI. CDR3 nucleotides: TGTGCCAGCGCGGGCGGGGTCGGAGAGACCCAGTACTTC. This translates into CASAGGVGETQYF.

The rearrangement joins TRBV4-1 to TRBJ2-1; 12 positions agree with TRBD2. The V gene end was trimmed by 0 bases and the J gene end by 9 bases; junction bases not matched to a gene: 9. Germline V CDR1 and CDR2: MGHRA, YSYEKL. The CDR3 contains 17 residues. The CDR3 DNA is TGCGCCAGCAGCCAAGAGCCCCCACTAGCGGGGGGAGGTGAGCAGTTCTTC. Its protein product is CASSQEPPLAGGGEQFF.

This chain uses TRBV7-2 with TRBJ2-2; 8 bases are shared with TRBD2. The length of the CDR3 is 14 residues. Germline assignment: CDR1 SGHTA and CDR2 FQGNSA. Germline trimming cut 2 bases from V and 7 bases from J; bases unmatched to any gene: 3. CDR3 loop: CASSLNSGIGELFF. The CDR3 nucleotides read TGTGCCAGCAGCTTAAATAGCGGGATCGGGGAGCTGTTTTTT.

This sequence joins TRBV7-2 and TRBJ2-1, with TRBD2 matching 13 bases. Germline lookup yields CDR1 SGHTA and CDR2 FQGNSA. This CDR3 comprises 20 residues. The ends lost 1 base at V and 3 bases at J; junction bases unmatched: 12. The CDR3 coding sequence is TGTGCCAGCAGCTTAGGGGTGACTAGCGGGAGGCAACTAATCTACAATGAGCAGTTCTTC. It is translated as CASSLGVTSGRQLIYNEQFF. The whole variable domain, remainder taken from reference TRBV7-2 and TRBJ2-1, is GAGVSQSPSNKVTEKGKDVELRCDPISGHTALYWYRQSLGQGLEFLIYFQGNSAPDKSGLPSDRFSAERTGGSVSTLTIQRTQQEDSAVYLCASSLGVTSGRQLIYNEQFFGPGTRLTVL.

This chain joins TRBV7-9 and TRBJ1-4; D is undetermined. Germline CDR1 is SEHNR and CDR2 is FQNEAQ (reference sequence). Trimming took 4 bases from V and 8 from J, leaving 11 bases between them. The CDR3 has 13 amino acids. DNA of the CDR3: TGTGCCAGCAGCTCCGGATCATTCGAAAAACTGTTTTTT. As protein: CASSSGSFEKLFF.

This sequence joins TRBV6-2 or TRBV6-3 and TRBJ2-1, with 10 bases identical to TRBD1. J was trimmed by 10 bases and V by 6 bases; bases with no gene match: 9. CDR1 and CDR2 (germline): MNHEY, SVGEGT. This CDR3 spans 14 amino acids. Written as DNA, the CDR3 is TGTGCCAGCAGATGGGGACAGGGGCCAGGGGAGCAGTTCTTC. Its translation is CASRWGQGPGEQFF.

This chain links TRBV5-1 with TRBJ1-1; D is possibly TRBD1 (5 bases). CDR1 and CDR2 from the germline V gene are SGHRS and YFSETQ. The CDR3 totals 15 residues. The V end lost 0 bases, the J end lost 0 bases, and 9 bases lay between the germline ends. DNA of the CDR3: TGCGCCAGCAGCTTGGCATCGACAGTGAACACTGAAGCTTTCTTT. Amino acids: CASSLASTVNTEAFF.